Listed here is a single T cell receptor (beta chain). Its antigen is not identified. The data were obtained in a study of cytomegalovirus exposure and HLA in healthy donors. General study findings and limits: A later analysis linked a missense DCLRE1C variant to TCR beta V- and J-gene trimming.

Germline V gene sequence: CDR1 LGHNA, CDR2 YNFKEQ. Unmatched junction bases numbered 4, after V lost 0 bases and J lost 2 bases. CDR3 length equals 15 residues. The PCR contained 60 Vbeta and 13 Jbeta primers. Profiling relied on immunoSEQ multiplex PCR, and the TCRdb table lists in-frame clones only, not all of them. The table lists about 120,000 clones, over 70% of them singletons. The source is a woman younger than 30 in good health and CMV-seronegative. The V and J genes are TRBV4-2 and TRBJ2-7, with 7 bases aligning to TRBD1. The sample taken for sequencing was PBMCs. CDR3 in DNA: TGTGCCAGCAGCCAAGATGGGACAGAGACCTACGAGCAGTACTTC. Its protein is CASSQDGTETYEQYF.